This record covers a single T cell receptor (beta chain). The antigen is undetermined. The data were obtained in a study of glioma-infiltrating T cells after dendritic cell vaccination. This sample's time point: after dendritic cell vaccination, including at tumor progression/relapse. Selection required adequate fresh-frozen tumor tissue plus more than two years' survival data. PBMC were collected before vaccination, two weeks after the third vaccination, and at progression. Study observations and caveats: Survival was not directly related to TCR clonality in these patients.

Germline V gene sequence: CDR1 MNHNS, CDR2 SASEGT. The CDR3 has 12 amino acids. The V and J ends lost 5 bases and 4 bases respectively, with 8 bases between them. TCRdb keeps only in-frame clones here, not all; method: immunoSEQ multiplex PCR. The sample yields 85,000 to 100,000 clones, about 81% seen once. The TCR comes from a human donor with glioblastoma. The chain has TRBV6-1 and TRBJ1-2; a weak D match, TRBD1 (6 bases). The input for sequencing was blood, taken after dendritic cell vaccination. Here the CDR3 reads CASSRTVYGYTF. The CDR3 bases are TGTGCCAGCAGTCGGACAGTCTATGGCTACACCTTC.